At least ten counts were recorded for the clone carrying this TCR beta chain. The target antigen is unknown. Next came a second PCR, run for roughly 7 to 12 cycles, which used a sample-barcoded 5' primer along with a J-beta primer mix. TCRdb reanalysed the 5' RACE reads using MiXCR and keeps one entry per CDR3 protein. The data contain some 1.5 million distinct CDR3 sequences, 25% to 30% of them singletons. CDR1 is MNHEY, CDR2 SMNVEV, per germline (reference sequence). The CDR3 is made up of 14 amino acids. Trimming cost V 6 bases and J 6 bases; bases outside gene matches: 7. These data come from a study of blood T cells in healthy people across ages. Study conclusions and caveats: Roughly linearly, TCR beta diversity per million T cells fell as age increased.

The sequenced sample was blood. The sequence came from a woman aged 30 to 39 in good health. V usage is TRBV27 and J usage is TRBJ1-4; 7 nucleotides agree with TRBD1. For the CDR3, the DNA is TGTGCCAGCAGGATACAGGGGATTGATGAAAAACTGTTTTTT. It translates to CASRIQGIDEKLFF.